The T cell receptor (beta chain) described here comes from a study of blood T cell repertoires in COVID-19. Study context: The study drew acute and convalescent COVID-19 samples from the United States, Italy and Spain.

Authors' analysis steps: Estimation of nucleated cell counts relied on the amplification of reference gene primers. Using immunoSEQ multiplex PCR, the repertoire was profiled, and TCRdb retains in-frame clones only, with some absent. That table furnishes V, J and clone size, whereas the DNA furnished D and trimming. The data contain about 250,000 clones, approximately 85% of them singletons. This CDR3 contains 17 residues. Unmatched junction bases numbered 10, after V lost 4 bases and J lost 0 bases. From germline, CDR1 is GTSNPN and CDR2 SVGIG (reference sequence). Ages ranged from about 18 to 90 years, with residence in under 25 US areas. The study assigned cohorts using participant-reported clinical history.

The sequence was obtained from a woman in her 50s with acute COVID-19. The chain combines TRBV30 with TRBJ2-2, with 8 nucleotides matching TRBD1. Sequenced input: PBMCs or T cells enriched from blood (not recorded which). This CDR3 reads CAWTGQEKFANTGELFF. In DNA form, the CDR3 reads TGTGCCTGGACGGGACAGGAGAAGTTCGCGAACACCGGGGAGCTGTTTTTT.